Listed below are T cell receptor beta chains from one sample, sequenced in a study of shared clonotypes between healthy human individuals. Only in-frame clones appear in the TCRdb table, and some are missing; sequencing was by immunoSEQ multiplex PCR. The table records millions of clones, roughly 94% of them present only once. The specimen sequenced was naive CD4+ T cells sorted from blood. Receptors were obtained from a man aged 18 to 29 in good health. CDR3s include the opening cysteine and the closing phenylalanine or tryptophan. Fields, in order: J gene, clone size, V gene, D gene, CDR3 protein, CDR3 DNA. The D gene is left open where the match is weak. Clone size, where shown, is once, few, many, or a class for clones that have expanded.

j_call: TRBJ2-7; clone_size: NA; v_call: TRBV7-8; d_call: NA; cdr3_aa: CASSHDSTYEQYF; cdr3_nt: TGTGCCAGCAGCCATGACAGCACCTACGAGCAGTACTTC
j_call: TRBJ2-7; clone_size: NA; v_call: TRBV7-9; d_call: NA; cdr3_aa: CASSSPGIYEQYF; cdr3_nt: TGTGCCAGCAGTTCCCCAGGGATATACGAGCAGTACTTC
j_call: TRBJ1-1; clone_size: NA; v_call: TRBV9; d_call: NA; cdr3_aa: CASSVVGERGEAFF; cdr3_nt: TGTGCCAGCAGCGTAGTCGGGGAGAGAGGAGAAGCTTTCTTT
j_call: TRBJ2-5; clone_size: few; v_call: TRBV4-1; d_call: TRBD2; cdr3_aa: CASSQLGLAGVETQYF; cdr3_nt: TGCGCCAGCAGCCAACTCGGACTAGCGGGAGTGGAGACCCAGTACTTC
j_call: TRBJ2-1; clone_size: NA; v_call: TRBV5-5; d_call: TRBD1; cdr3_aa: CASSFTYRGNSYNEQFF; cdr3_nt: TGTGCCAGCAGCTTTACCTACAGGGGAAACTCCTACAATGAGCAGTTCTTC
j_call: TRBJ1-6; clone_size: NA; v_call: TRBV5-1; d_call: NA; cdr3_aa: CASSTSDGYNSPLHF; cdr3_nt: TGCGCCAGCAGCACCTCGGACGGCTATAATTCACCCCTCCACTTT
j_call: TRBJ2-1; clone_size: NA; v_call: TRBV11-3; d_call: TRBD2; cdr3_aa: CASSLDPPGLANEQFF; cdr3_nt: TGTGCCAGCAGCTTAGATCCCCCGGGACTAGCCAATGAGCAGTTCTTC
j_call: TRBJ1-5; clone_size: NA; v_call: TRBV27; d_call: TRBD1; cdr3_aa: CASRNRGPGNQPQHF; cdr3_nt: TGTGCCAGCAGGAACAGGGGCCCGGGCAATCAGCCCCAGCATTTT
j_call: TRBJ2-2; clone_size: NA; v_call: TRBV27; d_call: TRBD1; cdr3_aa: CASRIYRGTNTGELFF; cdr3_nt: TGTGCCAGCAGGATCTACAGGGGCACGAACACCGGGGAGCTGTTTTTT
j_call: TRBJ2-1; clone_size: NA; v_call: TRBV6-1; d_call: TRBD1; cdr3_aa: CASRRQGSNEQFF; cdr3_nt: TGTGCCAGCAGACGACAGGGTAGCAATGAGCAGTTCTTC
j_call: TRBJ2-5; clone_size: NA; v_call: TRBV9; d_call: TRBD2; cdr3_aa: CASSVGAGGWQETQYF; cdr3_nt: TGTGCCAGCAGCGTAGGAGCGGGGGGTTGGCAAGAGACCCAGTACTTC
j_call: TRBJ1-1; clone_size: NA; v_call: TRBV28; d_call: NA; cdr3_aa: CASSLLRREAFF; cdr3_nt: TGTGCCAGCAGTTTACTGAGGAGAGAAGCTTTCTTT
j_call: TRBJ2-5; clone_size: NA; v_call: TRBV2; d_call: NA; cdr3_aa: CASSRIPGPQETQYF; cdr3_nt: TGTGCCAGCAGCAGGATCCCGGGCCCACAGGAGACCCAGTACTTC
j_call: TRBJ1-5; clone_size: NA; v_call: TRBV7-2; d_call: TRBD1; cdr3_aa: CASSVQGGNQPQHF; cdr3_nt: TGTGCCAGCAGCGTACAGGGGGGGAATCAGCCCCAGCATTTT
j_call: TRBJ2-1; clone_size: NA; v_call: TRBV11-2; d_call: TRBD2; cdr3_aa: CASSLRGLAGYNEQFF; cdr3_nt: TGTGCCAGCAGCTTAAGGGGACTAGCGGGCTACAATGAGCAGTTCTTC
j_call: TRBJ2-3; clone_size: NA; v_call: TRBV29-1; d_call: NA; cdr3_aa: CSGEGADTDTQYF; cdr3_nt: TGCAGCGGGGAGGGGGCCGACACAGATACGCAGTATTTT
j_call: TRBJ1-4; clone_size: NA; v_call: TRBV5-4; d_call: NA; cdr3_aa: CASSNENREEKLFF; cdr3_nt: TGTGCCAGCAGCAATGAGAACAGAGAAGAAAAACTGTTTTTT
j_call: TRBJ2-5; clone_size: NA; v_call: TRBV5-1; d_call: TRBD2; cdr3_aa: CASSLGTSGGQETQYF; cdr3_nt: TGCGCCAGCAGCTTGGGCACGAGCGGGGGTCAAGAGACCCAGTACTTC
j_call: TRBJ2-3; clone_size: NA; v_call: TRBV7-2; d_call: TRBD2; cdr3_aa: CASSTRGGVDTQYF; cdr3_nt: TGTGCCAGCAGCACTCGGGGGGGCGTAGATACGCAGTATTTT
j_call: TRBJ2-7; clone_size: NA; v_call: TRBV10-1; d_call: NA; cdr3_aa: CASRVDLGADIRDPREQQYF; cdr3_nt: TGCGCCAGCAGAGTGGATCTGGGGGCCGATATACGGGATCCCCGGGAGCAGCAGTACTTC
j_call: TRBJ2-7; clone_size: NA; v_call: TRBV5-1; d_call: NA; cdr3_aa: CASSLAGTLQYEQYF; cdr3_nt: TGCGCCAGCAGCTTGGCCGGGACTCTCCAATACGAGCAGTACTTC
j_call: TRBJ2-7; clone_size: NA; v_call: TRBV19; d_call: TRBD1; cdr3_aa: CASSIEGTGIHEQYF; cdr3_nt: TGTGCCAGTAGTATAGAAGGGACAGGGATCCACGAGCAGTACTTC
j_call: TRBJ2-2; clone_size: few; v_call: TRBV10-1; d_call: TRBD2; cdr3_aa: CASSGLAPTGELFF; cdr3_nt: TGCGCCAGCAGTGGACTAGCACCCACCGGGGAGCTGTTTTTT
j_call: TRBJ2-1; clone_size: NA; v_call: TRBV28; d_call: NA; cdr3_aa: CASTEQGHNYNEQFF; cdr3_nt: TGTGCCAGCACCGAGCAGGGTCATAATTACAATGAGCAGTTCTTC
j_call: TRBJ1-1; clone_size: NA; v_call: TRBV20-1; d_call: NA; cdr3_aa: CSAGEGIEAFF; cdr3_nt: TGCAGTGCCGGAGAGGGGATTGAAGCTTTCTTT
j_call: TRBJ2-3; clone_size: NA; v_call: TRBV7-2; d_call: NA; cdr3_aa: CASSLRQGTDTQYF; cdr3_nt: TGTGCCAGCAGCTTGAGACAGGGCACAGATACGCAGTATTTT
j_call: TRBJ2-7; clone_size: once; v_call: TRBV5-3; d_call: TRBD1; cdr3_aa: CARSPGQTSSYEQYF; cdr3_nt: TGTGCCAGAAGCCCGGGACAGACGAGCTCCTACGAGCAGTACTTC
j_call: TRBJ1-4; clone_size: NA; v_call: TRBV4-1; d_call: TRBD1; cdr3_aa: CASSPIQGASATNEKLFF; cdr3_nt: TGCGCCAGCAGCCCAATACAGGGGGCGTCCGCAACTAATGAAAAACTGTTTTTT
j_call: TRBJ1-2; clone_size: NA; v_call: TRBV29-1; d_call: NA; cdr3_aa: CSVFKDSGGYTF; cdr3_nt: TGCAGCGTTTTCAAGGACAGCGGCGGCTACACCTTC
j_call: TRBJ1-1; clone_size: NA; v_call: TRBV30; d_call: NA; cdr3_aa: CAWSVGQGRTFF; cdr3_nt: TGTGCCTGGAGTGTAGGGCAGGGGAGGACTTTCTTT
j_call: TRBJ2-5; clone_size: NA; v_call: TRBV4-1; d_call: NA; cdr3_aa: CASSLSRGPGGEETQYF; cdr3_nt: TGCGCCAGCAGCCTGAGTAGGGGGCCGGGGGGAGAAGAGACCCAGTACTTC
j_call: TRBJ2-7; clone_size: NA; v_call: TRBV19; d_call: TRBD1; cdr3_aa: CASSALGQGKYEQYF; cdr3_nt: TGTGCCAGTAGTGCCCTGGGACAGGGGAAGTACGAGCAGTACTTC
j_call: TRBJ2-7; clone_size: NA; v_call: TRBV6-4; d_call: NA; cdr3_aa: CASSDFRGADEQYF; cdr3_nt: NA
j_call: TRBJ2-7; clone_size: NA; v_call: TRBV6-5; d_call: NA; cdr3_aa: CASSYSMWVPYEQYF; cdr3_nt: TGTGCCAGCAGTTACTCGATGTGGGTCCCCTACGAGCAGTACTTC
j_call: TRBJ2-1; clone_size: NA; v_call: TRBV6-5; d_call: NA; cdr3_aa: CASRSLGGKDNEQFF; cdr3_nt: TGTGCCAGCAGAAGCTTGGGGGGAAAGGACAATGAGCAGTTCTTC
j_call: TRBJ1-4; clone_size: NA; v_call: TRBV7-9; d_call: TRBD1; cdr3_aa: CASSSPTGANEKLFF; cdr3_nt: TGTGCCAGCAGCTCCCCGACAGGGGCGAATGAAAAACTGTTTTTT
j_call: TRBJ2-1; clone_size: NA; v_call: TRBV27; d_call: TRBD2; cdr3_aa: CASRRSGSGEQFF; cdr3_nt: TGTGCCAGCAGGCGTAGCGGGAGCGGTGAGCAGTTCTTC
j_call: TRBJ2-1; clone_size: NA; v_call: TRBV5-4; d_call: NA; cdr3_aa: CASSFGGGRESFRGEQFF; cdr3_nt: TGTGCCAGCAGCTTCGGTGGAGGACGGGAGTCCTTCCGAGGGGAGCAGTTCTTC
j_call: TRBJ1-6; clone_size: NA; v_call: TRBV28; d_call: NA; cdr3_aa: CASSSPGWGESPLHF; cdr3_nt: TGTGCCAGCAGTTCCCCAGGATGGGGGGAATCACCCCTCCACTTT
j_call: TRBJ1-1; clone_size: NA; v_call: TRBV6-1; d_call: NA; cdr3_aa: CASSMGAFF; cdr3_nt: TGTGCCAGTAGCATGGGGGCTTTCTTT
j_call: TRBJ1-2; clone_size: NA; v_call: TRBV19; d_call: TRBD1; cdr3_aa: CATHPRQGSNYGYTF; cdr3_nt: TGTGCCACCCACCCCCGACAGGGGAGTAACTATGGCTACACCTTC
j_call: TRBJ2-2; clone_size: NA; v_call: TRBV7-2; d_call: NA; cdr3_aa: CASSLLAGSNTGELFF; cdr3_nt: TGTGCCAGCAGCTTGCTGGCGGGATCGAACACCGGGGAGCTGTTTTTT
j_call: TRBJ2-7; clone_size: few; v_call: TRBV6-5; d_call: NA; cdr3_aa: CASSYAYEQYF; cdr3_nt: TGTGCCAGCAGCTACGCCTACGAGCAGTACTTC